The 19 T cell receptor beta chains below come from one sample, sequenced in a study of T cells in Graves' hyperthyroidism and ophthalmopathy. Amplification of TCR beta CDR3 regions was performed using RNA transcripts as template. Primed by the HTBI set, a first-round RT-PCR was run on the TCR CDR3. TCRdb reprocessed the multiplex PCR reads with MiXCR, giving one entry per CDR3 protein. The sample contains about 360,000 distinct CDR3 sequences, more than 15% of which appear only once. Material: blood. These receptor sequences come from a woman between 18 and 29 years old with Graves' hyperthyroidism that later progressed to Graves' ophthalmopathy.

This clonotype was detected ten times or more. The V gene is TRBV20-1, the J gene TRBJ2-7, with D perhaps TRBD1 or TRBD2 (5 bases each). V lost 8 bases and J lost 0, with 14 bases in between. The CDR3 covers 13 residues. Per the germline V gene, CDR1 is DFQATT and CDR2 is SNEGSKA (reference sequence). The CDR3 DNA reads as TGCAGTCTTCCGGGACCGTCCTCCTACGAGCAGTACTTC. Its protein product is CSLPGPSSYEQYF.

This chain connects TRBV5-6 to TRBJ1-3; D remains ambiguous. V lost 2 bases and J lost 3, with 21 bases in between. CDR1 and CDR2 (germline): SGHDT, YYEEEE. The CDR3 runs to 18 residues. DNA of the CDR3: TGTGCCAGCAGCTTATCTGTCCCAACCGGGGTAAATGGAAACACCATATATTTT. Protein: CASSLSVPTGVNGNTIYF.

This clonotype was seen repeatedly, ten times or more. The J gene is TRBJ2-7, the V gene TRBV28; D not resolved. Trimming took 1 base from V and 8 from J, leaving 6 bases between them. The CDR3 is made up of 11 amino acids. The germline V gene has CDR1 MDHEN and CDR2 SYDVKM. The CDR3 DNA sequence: TGTGCCAGCAGTTTATCAGAGAAGCAGTACTTC. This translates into CASSLSEKQYF.

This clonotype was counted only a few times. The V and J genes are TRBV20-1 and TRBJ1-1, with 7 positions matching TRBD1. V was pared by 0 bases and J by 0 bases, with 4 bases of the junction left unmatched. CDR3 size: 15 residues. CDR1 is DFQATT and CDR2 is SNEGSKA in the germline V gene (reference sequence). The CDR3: CSARERQGMNTEAFF. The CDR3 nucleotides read TGCAGTGCTAGAGAACGACAGGGAATGAACACTGAAGCTTTCTTT.

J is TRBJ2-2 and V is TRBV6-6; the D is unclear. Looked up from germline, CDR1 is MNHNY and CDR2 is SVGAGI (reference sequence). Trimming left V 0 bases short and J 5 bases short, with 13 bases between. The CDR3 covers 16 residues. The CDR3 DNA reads TGTGCCAGCAGTTACTCCGAGACCTACCTAACCGGGGAGCTGTTTTTT. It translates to CASSYSETYLTGELFF.

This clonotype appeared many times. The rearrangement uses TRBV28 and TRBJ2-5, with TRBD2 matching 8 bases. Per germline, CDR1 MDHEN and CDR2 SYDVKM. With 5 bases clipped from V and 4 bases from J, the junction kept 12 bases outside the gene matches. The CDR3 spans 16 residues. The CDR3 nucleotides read TGTGCCAGCAGTCCCACCATGGCGGGAGGAGGAGAGACCCAGTACTTC. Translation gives CASSPTMAGGGETQYF. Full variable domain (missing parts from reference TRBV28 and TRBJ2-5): DVKVTQSSRYLVKRTGEKVFLECVQDMDHENMFWYRQDPGLGLRLIYFSYDVKMKEKGDIPEGYSVSREKKERFSLILESASTNQTSMYLCASSPTMAGGGETQYFGPGTRLLVL.

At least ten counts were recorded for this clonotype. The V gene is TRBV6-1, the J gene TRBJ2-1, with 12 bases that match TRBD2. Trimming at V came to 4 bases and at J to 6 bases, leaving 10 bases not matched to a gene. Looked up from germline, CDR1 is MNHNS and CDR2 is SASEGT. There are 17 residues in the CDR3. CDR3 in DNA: TGTGCCAGCAGTGTTTTACTAGCGGGAGGCCGGGGCAATGAGCAGTTCTTC. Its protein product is CASSVLLAGGRGNEQFF.

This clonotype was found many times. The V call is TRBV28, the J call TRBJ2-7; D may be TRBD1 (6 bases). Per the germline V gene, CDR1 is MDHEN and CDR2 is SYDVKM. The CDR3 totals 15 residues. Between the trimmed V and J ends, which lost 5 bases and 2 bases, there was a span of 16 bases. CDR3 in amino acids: CASSLQGGWTYEQYF. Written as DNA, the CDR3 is TGTGCCAGCAGTCTACAGGGCGGTTGGACCTACGAGCAGTACTTC.

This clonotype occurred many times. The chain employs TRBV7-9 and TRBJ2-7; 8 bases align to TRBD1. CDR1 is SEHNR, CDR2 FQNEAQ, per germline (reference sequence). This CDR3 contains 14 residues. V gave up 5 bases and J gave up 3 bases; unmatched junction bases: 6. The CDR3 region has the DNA TGTGCCAGCAGCCCCAGGACAGGGCTCTACGAGCAGTACTTC. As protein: CASSPRTGLYEQYF.

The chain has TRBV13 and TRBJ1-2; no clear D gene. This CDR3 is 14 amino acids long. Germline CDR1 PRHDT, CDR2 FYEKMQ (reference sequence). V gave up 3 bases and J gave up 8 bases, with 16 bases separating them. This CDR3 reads CASSFGVVYLGYTF. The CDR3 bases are TGTGCCAGCAGCTTTGGGGTAGTGTACCTCGGCTACACCTTC. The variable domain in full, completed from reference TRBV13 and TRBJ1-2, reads AAGVIQSPRHLIKEKRETATLKCYPIPRHDTVYWYQQGPGQDPQFLISFYEKMQSDKGSIPDRFSAQQFSDYHSELNMSSLELGDSALYFCASSFGVVYLGYTFGSGTRLTVV.

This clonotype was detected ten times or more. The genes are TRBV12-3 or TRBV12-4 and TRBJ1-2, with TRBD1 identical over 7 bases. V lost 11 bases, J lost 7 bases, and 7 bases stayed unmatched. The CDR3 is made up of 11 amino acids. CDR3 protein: CALRTGGGYTF. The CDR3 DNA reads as TGTGCCCTTAGGACAGGAGGTGGCTACACCTTC.

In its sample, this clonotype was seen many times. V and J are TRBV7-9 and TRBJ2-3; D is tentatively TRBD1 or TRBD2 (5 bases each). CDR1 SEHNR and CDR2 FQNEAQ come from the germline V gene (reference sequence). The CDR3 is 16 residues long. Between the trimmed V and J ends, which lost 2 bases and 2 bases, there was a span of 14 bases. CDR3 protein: CASSLIPGHPTDTQYF. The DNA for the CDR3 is TGTGCCAGCAGCTTAATCCCGGGGCACCCCACAGATACGCAGTATTTT.

The CDR3 protein is CASSFGRGKGYTF. The CDR3 DNA reads TGTGCCAGCAGTTTTGGCAGGGGAAAAGGCTACACCTTC. V gene TRBV28 combines with J gene TRBJ1-2; TRBD1 is a possible D gene (6 bases). Deletions cut 3 bases from V and 8 bases from J, with 13 bases between. The germline gives CDR1 MDHEN, CDR2 SYDVKM. This CDR3 region has 13 residues.

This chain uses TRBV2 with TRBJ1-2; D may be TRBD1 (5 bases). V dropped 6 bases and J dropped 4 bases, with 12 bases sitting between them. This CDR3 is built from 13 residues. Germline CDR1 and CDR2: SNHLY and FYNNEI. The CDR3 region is CASRPQEGYGYTF. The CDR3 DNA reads TGTGCCAGCAGACCACAGGAAGGCTATGGCTACACCTTC.

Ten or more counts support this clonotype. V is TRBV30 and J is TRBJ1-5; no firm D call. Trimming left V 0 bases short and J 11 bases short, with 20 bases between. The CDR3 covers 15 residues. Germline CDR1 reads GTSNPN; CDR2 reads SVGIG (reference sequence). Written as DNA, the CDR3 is TGTGCCTGGAGTGTGGGAGGGCTCGAGGGTCGGGCCCAGCATTTT. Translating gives CAWSVGGLEGRAQHF.

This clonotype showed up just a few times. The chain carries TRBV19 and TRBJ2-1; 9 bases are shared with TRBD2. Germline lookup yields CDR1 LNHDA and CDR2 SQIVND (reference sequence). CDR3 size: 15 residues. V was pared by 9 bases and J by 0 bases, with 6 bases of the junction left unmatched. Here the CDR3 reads CASQGGRASYNEQFF. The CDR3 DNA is TGTGCCAGCCAGGGCGGGAGGGCCTCCTACAATGAGCAGTTCTTC.

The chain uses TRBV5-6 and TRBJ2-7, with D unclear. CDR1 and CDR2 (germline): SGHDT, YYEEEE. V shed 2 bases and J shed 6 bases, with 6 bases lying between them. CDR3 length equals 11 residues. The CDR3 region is CASSFMSEQYF. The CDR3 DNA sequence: TGTGCCAGCAGCTTTATGTCCGAGCAGTACTTC.

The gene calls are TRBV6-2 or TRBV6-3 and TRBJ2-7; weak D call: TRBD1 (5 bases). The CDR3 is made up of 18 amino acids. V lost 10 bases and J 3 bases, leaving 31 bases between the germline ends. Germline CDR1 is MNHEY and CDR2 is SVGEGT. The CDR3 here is CATVNLDKPPISVYEQYF. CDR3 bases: TGTGCCACTGTGAACCTGGACAAACCACCTATTTCCGTCTACGAGCAGTACTTC.

CDR3: CSVDEGAGGYTF. CDR3 sequence (DNA): TGCAGCGTTGATGAGGGGGCAGGGGGCTACACCTTC. The rearrangement joins TRBV29-1 to TRBJ1-2, with 7 bases matching TRBD1. Per germline, CDR1 SQVTM and CDR2 ANQGSEA. V was pared by 3 bases and J by 8 bases, with 6 bases of the junction left unmatched. The CDR3 sequence is 12 residues long.